The entry below describes one TCR beta chain. These data come from a study of blood T cell repertoires in COVID-19. On the study more broadly: The United States, Italy and Spain provided the acute and convalescent COVID-19 samples. The analysed material was cDNA or gDNA that came from T cells, B-cell-depleted T cells, or PBMCs.

In the original processing: From reference gene primer amplification, estimates of nucleated cell counts were derived. The protocol was immunoSEQ multiplex PCR, while the TCRdb copy is restricted to in-frame clones and leaves out a portion. D and trimming come from the DNA, and the V and J calls and clone size come from that table. The sample includes 15,000 or so clones, just over 85% seen only once; the top ten take approximately 2.6%. Germline assignment: CDR1 SGHRS and CDR2 YFSETQ. The CDR3 sequence is 17 residues long. The V gene lost 5 bases and the J gene lost 0 bases, with 20 bases spanning the gap.

Sequencing used peripheral blood. The V and J genes are TRBV5-1 and TRBJ1-1; TRBD1 might be the D (5 bases). This TCR derives from a human donor in a cohort sampled during active COVID-19. The CDR3 is CASRSGHGGNLNTEAFF. In DNA form, the CDR3 reads TGCGCCAGCAGATCAGGGCATGGGGGGAATTTGAACACTGAAGCTTTCTTT.